This T cell receptor (beta chain) is from a study of shared clonotypes between healthy human individuals. Study-level background: A donor's plate count was three for CD4 naive and three for CD4 memory; CD8 naive had two and CD8 memory one. Findings and limits, study-wide: Between a handful of donors, naive CD4 clonotypes were shared at a level of about 5%.

Note on this clone: The antigen remains undetermined.

Trimming pared 0 bases from V and 9 bases from J, leaving 17 bases between. This CDR3 contains 16 residues. Germline CDR1 MGHRA, CDR2 YSYEKL. Naive CD8 cells lacked CD45RO and underwent positive selection for CCR7, leaving out terminally differentiated effector memory CD45RA+ cells. Per the original data handling: Filtering differed, since immunoSEQ gave only junction sequences and no quality scores. Some clones are missing from TCRdb's copy, which holds only in-frame ones; the method was immunoSEQ multiplex PCR. The D gene and trimming were derived from the DNA, and the V and J assignments and clone size from that table. The sample lists around 620,000 clones, roughly 96% occurring once.

Sequenced: naive CD8+ T cells sorted from blood. The rearrangement joins TRBV4-1 to TRBJ1-4; no clear D. The clonotype comes from a woman under 40 in good health. The CDR3 DNA reads as TGCGCCAGCAGCCAAGACGTCTTGGGCCCCATGAAAAAACTGTTTTTT. As protein: CASSQDVLGPMKKLFF.